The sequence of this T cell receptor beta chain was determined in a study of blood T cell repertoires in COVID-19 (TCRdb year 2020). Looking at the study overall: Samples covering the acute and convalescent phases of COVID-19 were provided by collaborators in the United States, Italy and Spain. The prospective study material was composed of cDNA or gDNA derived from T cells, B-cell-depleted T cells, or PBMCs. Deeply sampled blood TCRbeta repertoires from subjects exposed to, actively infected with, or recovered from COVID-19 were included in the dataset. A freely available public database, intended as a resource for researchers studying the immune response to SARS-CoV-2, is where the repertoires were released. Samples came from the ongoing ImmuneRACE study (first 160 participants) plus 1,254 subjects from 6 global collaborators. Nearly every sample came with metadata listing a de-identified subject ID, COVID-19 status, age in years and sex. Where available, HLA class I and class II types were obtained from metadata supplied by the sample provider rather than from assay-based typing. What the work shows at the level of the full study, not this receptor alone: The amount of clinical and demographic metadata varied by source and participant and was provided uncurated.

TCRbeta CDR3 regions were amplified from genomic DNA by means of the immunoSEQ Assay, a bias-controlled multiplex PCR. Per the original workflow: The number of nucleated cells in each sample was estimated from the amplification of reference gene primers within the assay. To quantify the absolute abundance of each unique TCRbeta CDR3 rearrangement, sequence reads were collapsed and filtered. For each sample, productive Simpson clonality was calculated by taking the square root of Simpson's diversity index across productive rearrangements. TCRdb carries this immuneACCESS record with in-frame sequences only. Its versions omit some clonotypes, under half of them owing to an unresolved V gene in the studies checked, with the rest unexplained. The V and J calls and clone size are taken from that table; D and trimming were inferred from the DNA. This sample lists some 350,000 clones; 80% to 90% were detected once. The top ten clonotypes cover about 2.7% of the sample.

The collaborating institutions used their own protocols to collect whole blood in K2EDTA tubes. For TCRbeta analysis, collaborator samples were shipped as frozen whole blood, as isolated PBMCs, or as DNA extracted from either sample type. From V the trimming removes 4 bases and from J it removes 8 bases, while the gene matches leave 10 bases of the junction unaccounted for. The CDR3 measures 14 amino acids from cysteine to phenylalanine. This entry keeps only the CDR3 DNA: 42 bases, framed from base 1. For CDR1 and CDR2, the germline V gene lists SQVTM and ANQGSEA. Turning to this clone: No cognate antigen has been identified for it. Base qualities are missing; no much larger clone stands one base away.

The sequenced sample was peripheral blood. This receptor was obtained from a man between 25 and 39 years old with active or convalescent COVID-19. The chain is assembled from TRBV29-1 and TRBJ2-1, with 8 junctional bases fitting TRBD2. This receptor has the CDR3 CSVVVGGGSDEQFF. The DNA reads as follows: TGCAGCGTTGTCGTCGGGGGGGGCTCCGATGAGCAGTTCTTC.